In its sample, the clone carrying this T cell receptor (beta chain) was seen a few times. Antigen specificity is unknown. These data come from a study of CD8 T cells in ankylosing spondylitis. Molecular-barcoded quantitative 5'-RACE produced these TCR beta libraries. From the 5' RACE reads, TCRdb called clonotypes with MiXCR, one entry per CDR3 protein. Found here are around 30,000 distinct CDR3 sequences, around 6.7% of them singletons; the top ten hold about 11%. Study-wide results and limits: For ankylosing spondylitis blood, a TCR beta motif of fewer than 10 highly homologous variants appeared characteristic.

Trimming took 5 bases from V and 0 from J, leaving 14 bases between them. This CDR3 contains 17 residues. This TCR was recovered from a male donor with ankylosing spondylitis or in good health (not recorded which). Sample: blood, either unsorted or a sorted T cell fraction (not recorded which). The chain carries TRBV12-3 or TRBV12-4 and TRBJ2-6; D perhaps matches TRBD1 (6 bases). CDR3 protein: CASSPPGARSGANVLTF. The CDR3, as DNA: TGTGCCAGCAGTCCCCCAGGGGCCCGCTCTGGGGCCAACGTCCTGACTTTC.